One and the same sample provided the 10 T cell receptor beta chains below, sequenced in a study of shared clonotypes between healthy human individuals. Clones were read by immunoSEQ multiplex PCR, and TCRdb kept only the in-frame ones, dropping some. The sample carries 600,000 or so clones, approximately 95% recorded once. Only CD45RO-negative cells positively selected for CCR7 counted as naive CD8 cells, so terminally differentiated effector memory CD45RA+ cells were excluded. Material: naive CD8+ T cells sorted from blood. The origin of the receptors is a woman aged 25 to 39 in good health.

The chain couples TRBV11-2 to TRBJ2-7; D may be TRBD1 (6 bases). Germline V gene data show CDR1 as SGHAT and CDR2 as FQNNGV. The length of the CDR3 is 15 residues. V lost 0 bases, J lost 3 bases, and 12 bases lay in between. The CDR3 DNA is TGTGCCAGCAGCTTAGAATCAGGGGCTTACTACGAGCAGTACTTC. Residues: CASSLESGAYYEQYF.

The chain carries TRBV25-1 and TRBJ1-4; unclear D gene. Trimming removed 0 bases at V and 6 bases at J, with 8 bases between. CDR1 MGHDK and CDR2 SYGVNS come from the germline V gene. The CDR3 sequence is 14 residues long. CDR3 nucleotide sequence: TGTGCCAGCAGTGAATATGTATGGGATGAAAAACTGTTTTTT. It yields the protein CASSEYVWDEKLFF.

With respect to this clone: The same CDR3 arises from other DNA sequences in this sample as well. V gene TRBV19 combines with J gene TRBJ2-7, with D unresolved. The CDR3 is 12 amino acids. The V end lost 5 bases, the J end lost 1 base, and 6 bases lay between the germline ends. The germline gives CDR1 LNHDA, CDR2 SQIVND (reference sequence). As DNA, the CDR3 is TGTGCCAGTAGTGGGCAGTCCTACGAGCAGTACTTC. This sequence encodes CASSGQSYEQYF.

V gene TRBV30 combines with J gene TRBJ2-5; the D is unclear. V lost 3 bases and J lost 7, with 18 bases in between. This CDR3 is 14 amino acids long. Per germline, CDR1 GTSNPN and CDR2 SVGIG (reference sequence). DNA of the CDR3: TGTGCCTGGAGCGAACCCCTAGGGTCTGGGACCCAGTACTTC. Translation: CAWSEPLGSGTQYF.

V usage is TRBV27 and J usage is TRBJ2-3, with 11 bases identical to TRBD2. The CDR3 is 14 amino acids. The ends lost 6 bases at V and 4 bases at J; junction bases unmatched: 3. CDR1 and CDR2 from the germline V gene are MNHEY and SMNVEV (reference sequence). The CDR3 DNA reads TGTGCCAGCAGGGTAGCGGGAGGGCCAGATACGCAGTATTTT. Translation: CASRVAGGPDTQYF.

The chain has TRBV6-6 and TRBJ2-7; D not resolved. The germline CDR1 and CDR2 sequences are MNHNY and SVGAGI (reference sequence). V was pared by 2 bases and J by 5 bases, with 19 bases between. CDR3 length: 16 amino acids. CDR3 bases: TGTGCCAGCAGTTACCCGGTCGGGCAGGCTTCCCACGAGCAGTACTTC. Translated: CASSYPVGQASHEQYF.

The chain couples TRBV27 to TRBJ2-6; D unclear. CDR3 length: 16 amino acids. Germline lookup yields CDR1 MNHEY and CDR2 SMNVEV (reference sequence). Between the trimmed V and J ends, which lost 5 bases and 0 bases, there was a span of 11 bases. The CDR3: CASSHGPGSGANVLTF. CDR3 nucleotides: TGTGCCAGCAGTCACGGACCCGGCTCTGGGGCCAACGTCCTGACTTTC.

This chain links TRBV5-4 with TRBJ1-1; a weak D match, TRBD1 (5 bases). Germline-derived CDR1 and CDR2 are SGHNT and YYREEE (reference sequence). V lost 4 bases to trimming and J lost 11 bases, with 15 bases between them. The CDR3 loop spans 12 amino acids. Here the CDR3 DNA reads TGTGCCAGCAGCACCACAGGTATTGGTGCTTTCTTT. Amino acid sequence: CASSTTGIGAFF.

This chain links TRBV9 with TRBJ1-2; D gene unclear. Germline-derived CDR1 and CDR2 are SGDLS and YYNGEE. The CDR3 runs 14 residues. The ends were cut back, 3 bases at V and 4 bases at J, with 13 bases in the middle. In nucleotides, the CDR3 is TGTGCCAGCAGCGCAAAGACGGTCCCCTATGGCTACACCTTC. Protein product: CASSAKTVPYGYTF.

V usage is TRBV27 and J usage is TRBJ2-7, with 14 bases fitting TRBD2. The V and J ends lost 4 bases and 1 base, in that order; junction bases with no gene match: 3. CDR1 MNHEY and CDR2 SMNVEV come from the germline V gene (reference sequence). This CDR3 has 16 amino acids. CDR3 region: CASSSGLAGESYEQYF. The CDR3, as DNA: TGTGCCAGCAGTTCGGGACTAGCGGGAGAATCCTACGAGCAGTACTTC.